This T cell receptor beta chain appears in the sequencing data of a study of OX40 agonist ivuxolimab in advanced cancers. TCRdb's copy holds only in-frame clones and misses some; the assay was immunoSEQ multiplex PCR. The data show under 100,000 clones, roughly 80% seen once. Trimming removed 9 bases from V and 7 bases from J, with 19 bases in between. Looked up from germline, CDR1 is SGHVS and CDR2 is FNYEAQ. This CDR3 has 13 residues. The sequence was collected from an adult with an advanced solid tumor such as melanoma, head and neck, liver or kidney cancer. This sequence joins TRBV7-6 and TRBJ2-7; TRBD1 or TRBD2 may be the D gene (5 bases each). Sequenced material: CD4+ or CD8+ T cells sorted from blood, taken in a trial of the OX40 agonist ivuxolimab. CDR3 DNA: TGTGCCAGTGGTTTTGGGGTTTGGGGGGAGCAGTACTTC. Translating it yields CASGFGVWGEQYF.